This T cell receptor beta chain was profiled in a study of regulatory T cells in long-lasting Graves disease. At the level of the study: Persistent cases took antithyroid drugs over 5 years and stayed TSH receptor antibody positive. Whole-study findings and limits: The persistent group shared 3,000 or so public clonotypes, more than the approximately 890 shared by new patients. TCR diversity was lower in persistent Graves' patients (versus newly diagnosed ones).

Construction of the TCR beta libraries employed iRepertoire HTBI primers in conjunction with Arm-PCR of CDR3 regions. TCRdb processed the multiplex PCR reads anew with MiXCR; each CDR3 protein has one entry. The sample holds roughly 470,000 distinct CDR3 sequences; about a fifth are singletons and the top ten take roughly 8%. This CDR3 contains 15 residues. Germline loops: CDR1 PRHDT, CDR2 FYEKMQ (reference sequence). Trimming left V 5 bases short and J 2 bases short, with 16 bases between. Time point reported: persistent/refractory GD, antithyroid drugs over 5 years with positive TRAb. RNA from PBMCs was the source of the TCR library. With respect to this clonotype: Its antigen is unknown.

The specimen comprised peripheral blood mononuclear cells (PBMCs), sampled when the disease was refractory, from a patient treated with antithyroid drugs. V is TRBV13 and J is TRBJ2-7, with D tentatively TRBD2 (5 bases). This clonotype was obtained from a female donor with Graves disease. CDR3 region: CASSNPAGAAYEQYF. CDR3 bases: TGTGCCAGCAGCAACCCAGCCGGAGCGGCCTACGAGCAGTACTTC.